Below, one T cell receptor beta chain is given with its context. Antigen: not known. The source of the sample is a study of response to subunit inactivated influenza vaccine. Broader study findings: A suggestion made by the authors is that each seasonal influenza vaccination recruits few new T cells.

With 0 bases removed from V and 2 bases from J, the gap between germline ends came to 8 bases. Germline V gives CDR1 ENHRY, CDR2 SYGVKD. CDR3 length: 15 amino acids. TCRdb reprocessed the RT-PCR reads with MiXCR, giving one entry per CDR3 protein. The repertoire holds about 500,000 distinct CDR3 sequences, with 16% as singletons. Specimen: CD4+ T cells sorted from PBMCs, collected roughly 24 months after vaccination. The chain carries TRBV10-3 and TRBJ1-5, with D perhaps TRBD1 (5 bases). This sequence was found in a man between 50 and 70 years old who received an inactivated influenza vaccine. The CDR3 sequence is CAISESGRGNQPQHF. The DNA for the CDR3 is TGTGCCATCAGTGAGTCGGGCAGGGGCAATCAGCCCCAGCATTTT.